This is a list of T cell receptor beta chains from one sample in a study of CD8 T cells in Susac syndrome. TCRdb independently ran MiXCR on the immunoSEQ multiplex PCR reads; one entry per CDR3 protein. The data show approximately 220,000 distinct CDR3 sequences, approximately 95% seen once. Input material: CD4+ T cells from PBMCs. The receptors shown here come from a human donor with multiple sclerosis. Each CDR3 is given with its conserved first and last residue. The D gene is left open where the match is weak. Clone size appears in some rows only: once, few, many, or a class for an expanded clone.

CDR3 | DNA | V | D | size | J
CSAVPGTGWTEAFF | TGCAGCGCTGTACCCGGGACAGGGTGGACTGAAGCTTTCTTT | TRBV29-1 | TRBD1 | - | TRBJ1-1
CASSDSRGNNSPLHF | TGTGCCAGCAGCGATTCCAGGGGGAATAATTCACCCCTCCACTTT | TRBV3-1 | TRBD1 | - | TRBJ1-6
CASSPMAGTGSSPLHF | TGTGCCAGCAGTCCAATGGCCGGGACAGGGTCCTCACCCCTCCACTTT | TRBV27 | TRBD1 | - | TRBJ1-6
CATDRGNRQGATGYTF | TGTGCCACCGATCGGGGGAATCGACAGGGGGCTACTGGCTACACCTTC | TRBV2 | TRBD1 | - | TRBJ1-2
CASSHAGPRGDTQYF | TGTGCCAGCAGCCACGCCGGACCCCGCGGAGATACGCAGTATTTT | TRBV3-1 | - | - | TRBJ2-3
CASSEGASLGDTQYF | TGTGCCAGCAGTGAAGGGGCTAGCCTTGGGGATACGCAGTATTTT | TRBV25-1 | - | once | TRBJ2-3
CASKPAGATDTQYF | TGTGCCAGCAAACCAGCGGGGGCCACAGATACGCAGTATTTT | TRBV6-5 | TRBD2 | - | TRBJ2-3
CACQANYGYTF | TGTGCCTGCCAGGCTAACTATGGCTACACCTTC | TRBV30 | - | - | TRBJ1-2
CAWSRDLDQPQHF | TGTGCCTGGAGTAGGGACCTAGATCAGCCCCAGCATTTT | TRBV30 | - | - | TRBJ1-5
CASRKIDSSRTDTQYF | TGTGCCAGCAGAAAAATAGACAGTTCGAGGACAGATACGCAGTATTTT | TRBV27 | - | - | TRBJ2-3
CASSEDARGYAEAFF | TGTGCCAGCAGCGAAGACGCCAGGGGTTACGCTGAAGCTTTCTTT | TRBV2 | - | - | TRBJ1-1
CASSVSGGLQETQYF | TGTGCCAGCAGCGTATCGGGGGGCCTCCAAGAGACCCAGTACTTC | TRBV9 | - | - | TRBJ2-5
CASSFASGAITQYF | TGTGCCAGCAGTTTCGCTAGCGGGGCCATAACCCAGTACTTC | TRBV27 | TRBD2 | - | TRBJ2-5
CASSPGLAGGRFNEQFF | TGCGCCAGCAGCCCTGGACTAGCGGGGGGGAGGTTCAATGAGCAGTTCTTC | TRBV4-1 | TRBD2 | - | TRBJ2-1